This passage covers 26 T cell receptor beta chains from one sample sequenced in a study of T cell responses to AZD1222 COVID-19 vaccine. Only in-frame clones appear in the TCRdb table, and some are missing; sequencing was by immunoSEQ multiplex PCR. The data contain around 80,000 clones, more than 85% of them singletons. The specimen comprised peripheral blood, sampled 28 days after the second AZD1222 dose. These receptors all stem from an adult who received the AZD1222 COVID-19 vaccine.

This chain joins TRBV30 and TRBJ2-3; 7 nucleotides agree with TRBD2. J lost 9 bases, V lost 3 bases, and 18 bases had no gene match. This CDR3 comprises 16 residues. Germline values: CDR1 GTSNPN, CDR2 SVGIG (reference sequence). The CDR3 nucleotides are TGTGCCTGGAGAGATGGCGCGGGAGCCTCCGTGGGGACGCAGTATTTT. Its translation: CAWRDGAGASVGTQYF. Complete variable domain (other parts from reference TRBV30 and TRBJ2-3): SQTIHQWPATLVQPVGSPLSLECTVEGTSNPNLYWYRQAAGRGLQLLFYSVGIGQISSEVPQNLSASRPQDRQFILSSKKLLLSDSGFYLCAWRDGAGASVGTQYFGPGTRLTVL.

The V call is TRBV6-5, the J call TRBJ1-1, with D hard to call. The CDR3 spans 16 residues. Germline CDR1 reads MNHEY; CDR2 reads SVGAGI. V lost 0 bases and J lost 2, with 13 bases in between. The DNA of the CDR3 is TGTGCCAGCAGTTACTCGTTTTATTCGGGTAACACTGAAGCTTTCTTT. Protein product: CASSYSFYSGNTEAFF.

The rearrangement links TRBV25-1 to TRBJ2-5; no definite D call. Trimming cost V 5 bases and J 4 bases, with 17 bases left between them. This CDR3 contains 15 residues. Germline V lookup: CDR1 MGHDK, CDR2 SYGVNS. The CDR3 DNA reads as TGTGCCAGCAGTCAGGAGATAGATTTCGGAGAGACCCAGTACTTC. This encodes CASSQEIDFGETQYF.

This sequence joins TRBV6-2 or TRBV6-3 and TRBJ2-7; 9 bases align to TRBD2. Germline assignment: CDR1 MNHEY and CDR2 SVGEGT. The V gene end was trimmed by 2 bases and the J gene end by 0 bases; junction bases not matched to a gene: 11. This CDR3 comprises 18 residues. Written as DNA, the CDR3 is TGTGCCAGCAGTTACGAACTCCGACTAGCGGTCAGCTCCTACGAGCAGTACTTC. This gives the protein CASSYELRLAVSSYEQYF.

The DNA of the CDR3 is TGTGCCAGCAGTAGCGGACAGTTTCTCAAGCAGTACTTC. Translating it yields CASSSGQFLKQYF. The chain uses TRBV2 and TRBJ2-7; a weak D match, TRBD1 (6 bases). The CDR3 is 13 residues long. Between the trimmed V and J ends, which lost 5 bases and 8 bases, there was a span of 16 bases. Germline V CDR1 and CDR2: SNHLY, FYNNEI.

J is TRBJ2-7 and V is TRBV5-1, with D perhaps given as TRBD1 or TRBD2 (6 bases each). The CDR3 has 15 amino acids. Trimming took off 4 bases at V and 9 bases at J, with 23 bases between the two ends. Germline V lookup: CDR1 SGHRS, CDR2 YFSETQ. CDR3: CASSTGAAGTVGQYF. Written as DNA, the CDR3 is TGCGCCAGCAGCACGGGGGCGGCGGGGACGGTCGGGCAGTACTTC.

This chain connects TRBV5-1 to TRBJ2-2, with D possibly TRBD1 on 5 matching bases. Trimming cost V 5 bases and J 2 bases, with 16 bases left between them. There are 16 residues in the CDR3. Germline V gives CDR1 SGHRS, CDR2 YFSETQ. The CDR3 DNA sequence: TGCGCCAGCAGAAGCAGGGATCGGACAAACACCGGGGAGCTGTTTTTT. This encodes CASRSRDRTNTGELFF.

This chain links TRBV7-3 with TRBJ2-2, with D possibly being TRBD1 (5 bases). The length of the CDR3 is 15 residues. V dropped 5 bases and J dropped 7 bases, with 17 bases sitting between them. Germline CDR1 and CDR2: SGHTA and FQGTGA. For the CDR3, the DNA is TGTGCCAGCAGCCTTTCGTTAGGGGTCGGCGGGGAGCTGTTTTTT. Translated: CASSLSLGVGGELFF. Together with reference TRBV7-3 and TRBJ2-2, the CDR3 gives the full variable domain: GAGVSQTPSNKVTEKGKYVELRCDPISGHTALYWYRQSLGQGPEFLIYFQGTGAADDSGLPNDRFFAVRPEGSVSTLKIQRTERGDSAVYLCASSLSLGVGGELFFGEGSRLTVL.

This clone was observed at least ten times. CDR3 sequence: CASSSGGSPQHF. The CDR3 bases are TGTGCCAGTAGTTCCGGAGGGTCCCCCCAGCATTTT. The V gene is TRBV19, the J gene TRBJ1-5; D uncertain. Germline V lookup: CDR1 LNHDA, CDR2 SQIVND (reference sequence). The CDR3 sequence is 12 residues long. Trimming pared 5 bases from V and 10 bases from J, leaving 12 bases between.

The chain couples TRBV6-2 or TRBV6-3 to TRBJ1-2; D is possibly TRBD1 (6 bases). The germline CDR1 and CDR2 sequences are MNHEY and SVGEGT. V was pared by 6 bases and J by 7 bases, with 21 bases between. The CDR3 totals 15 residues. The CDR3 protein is CASSYQTGWELGYTF. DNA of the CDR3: TGTGCCAGCAGCTATCAGACAGGTTGGGAGCTTGGCTACACCTTC.

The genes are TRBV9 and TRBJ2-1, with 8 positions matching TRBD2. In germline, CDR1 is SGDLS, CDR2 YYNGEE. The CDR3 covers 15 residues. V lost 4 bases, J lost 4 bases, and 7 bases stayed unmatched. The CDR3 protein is CASSLSGEFYNEQFF. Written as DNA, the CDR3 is TGTGCCAGCAGCCTTAGCGGGGAGTTTTACAATGAGCAGTTCTTC.

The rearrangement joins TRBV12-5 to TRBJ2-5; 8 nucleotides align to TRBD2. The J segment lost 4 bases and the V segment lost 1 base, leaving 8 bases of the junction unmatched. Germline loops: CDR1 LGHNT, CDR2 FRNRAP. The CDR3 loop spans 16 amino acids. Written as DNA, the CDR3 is TGTGCTAGTGGTTTGGGAGTTAGCGGGGCCCCAGAGACCCAGTACTTC. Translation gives CASGLGVSGAPETQYF.

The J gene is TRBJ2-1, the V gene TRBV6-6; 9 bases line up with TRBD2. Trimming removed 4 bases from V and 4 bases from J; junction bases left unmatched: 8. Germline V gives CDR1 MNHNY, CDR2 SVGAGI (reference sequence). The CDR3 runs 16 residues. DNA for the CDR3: TGTGCCAGCAGTTCCTGGGTAGCGGGAGAATACAATGAGCAGTTCTTC. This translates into CASSSWVAGEYNEQFF.

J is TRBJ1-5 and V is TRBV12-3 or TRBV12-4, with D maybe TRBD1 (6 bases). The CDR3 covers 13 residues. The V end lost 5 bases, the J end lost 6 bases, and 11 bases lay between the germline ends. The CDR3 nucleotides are TGTGCCAGCAGTCCAGGACAGAGTCAGCCCCAGCATTTT. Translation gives CASSPGQSQPQHF.

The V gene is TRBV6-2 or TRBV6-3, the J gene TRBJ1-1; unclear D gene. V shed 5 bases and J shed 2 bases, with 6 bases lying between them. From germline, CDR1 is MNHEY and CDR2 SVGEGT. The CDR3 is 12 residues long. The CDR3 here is CASSRANTEAFF. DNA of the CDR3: TGTGCCAGCAGTCGGGCTAACACTGAAGCTTTCTTT.

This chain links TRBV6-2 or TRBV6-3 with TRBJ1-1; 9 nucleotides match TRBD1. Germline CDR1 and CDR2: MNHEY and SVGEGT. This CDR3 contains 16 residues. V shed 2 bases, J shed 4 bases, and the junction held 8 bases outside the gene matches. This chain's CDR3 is CASSYTQGAWGTEAFF. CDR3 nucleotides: TGTGCCAGCAGTTACACACAGGGGGCCTGGGGCACTGAAGCTTTCTTT.

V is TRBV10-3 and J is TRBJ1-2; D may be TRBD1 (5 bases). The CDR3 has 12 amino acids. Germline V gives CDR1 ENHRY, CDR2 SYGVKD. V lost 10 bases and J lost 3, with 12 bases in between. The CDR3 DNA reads TGTGCCAACCAAGACAGCCACTATGGCTACACCTTC. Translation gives CANQDSHYGYTF.

CDR3 in amino acids: CASSLAYEQYF. In nucleotides, the CDR3 is TGTGCCAGCAGCTTGGCCTACGAGCAGTACTTC. The chain recombines TRBV5-6 with TRBJ2-7; D uncertain. Trimming shortened V by 0 bases and J by 2 bases, and 0 bases separated the two germline ends. This CDR3 comprises 11 residues. Germline loops: CDR1 SGHDT, CDR2 YYEEEE.

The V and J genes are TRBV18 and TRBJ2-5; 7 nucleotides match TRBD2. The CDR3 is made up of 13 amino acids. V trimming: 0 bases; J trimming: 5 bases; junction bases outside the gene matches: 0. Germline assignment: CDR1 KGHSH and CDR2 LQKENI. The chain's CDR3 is CASSPPAGETQYF. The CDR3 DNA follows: TGTGCCAGCTCACCACCAGCGGGGGAGACCCAGTACTTC.

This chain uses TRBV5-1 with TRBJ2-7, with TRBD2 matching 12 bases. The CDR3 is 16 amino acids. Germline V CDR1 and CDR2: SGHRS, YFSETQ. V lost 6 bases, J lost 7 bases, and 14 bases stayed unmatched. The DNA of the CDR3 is TGCGCCAGCACCCGGAGAGCGCTAGCGGGAGGGGGAGAGCAGTACTTC. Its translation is CASTRRALAGGGEQYF.

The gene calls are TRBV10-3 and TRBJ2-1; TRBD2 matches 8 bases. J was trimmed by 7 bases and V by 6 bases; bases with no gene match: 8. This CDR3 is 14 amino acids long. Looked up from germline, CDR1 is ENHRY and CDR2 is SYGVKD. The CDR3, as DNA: TGTGCCATCAGGGACGGGGGGGAGACGAATGAGCAGTTCTTC. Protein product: CAIRDGGETNEQFF.

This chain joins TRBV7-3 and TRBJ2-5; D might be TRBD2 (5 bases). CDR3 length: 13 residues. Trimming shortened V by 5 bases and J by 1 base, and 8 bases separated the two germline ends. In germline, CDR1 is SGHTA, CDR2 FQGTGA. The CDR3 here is CASSPAGQETQYF. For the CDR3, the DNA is TGTGCCAGCAGCCCCGCGGGCCAAGAGACCCAGTACTTC.

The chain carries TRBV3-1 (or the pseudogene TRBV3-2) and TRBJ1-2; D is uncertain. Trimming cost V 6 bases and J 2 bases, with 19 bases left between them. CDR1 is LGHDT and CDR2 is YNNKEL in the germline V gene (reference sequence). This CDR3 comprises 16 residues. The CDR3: CASSDDRRPSNYGYTF. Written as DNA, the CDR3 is TGTGCCAGCAGTGACGACCGGCGGCCCTCAAACTATGGCTACACCTTC.

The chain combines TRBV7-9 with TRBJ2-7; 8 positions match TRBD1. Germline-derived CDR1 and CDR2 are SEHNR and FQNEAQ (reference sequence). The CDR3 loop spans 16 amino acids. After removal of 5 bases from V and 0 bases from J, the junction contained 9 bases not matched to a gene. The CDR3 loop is CASSQKGQVLSYEQYF. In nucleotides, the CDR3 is TGTGCCAGCAGCCAGAAGGGACAGGTACTCTCCTACGAGCAGTACTTC. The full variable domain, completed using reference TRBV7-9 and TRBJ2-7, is DTGVSQNPRHKITKRGQNVTFRCDPISEHNRLYWYRQTLGQGPEFLTYFQNEAQLEKSRLLSDRFSAERPKGSFSTLEIQRTEQGDSAMYLCASSQKGQVLSYEQYFGPGTRLTVT.

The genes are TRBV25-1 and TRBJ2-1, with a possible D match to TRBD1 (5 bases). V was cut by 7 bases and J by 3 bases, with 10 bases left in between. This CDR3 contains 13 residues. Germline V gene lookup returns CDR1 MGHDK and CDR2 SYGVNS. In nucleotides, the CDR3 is TGTGCCAGCACCCGGACAAGCTACAATGAGCAGTTCTTC. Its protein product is CASTRTSYNEQFF.

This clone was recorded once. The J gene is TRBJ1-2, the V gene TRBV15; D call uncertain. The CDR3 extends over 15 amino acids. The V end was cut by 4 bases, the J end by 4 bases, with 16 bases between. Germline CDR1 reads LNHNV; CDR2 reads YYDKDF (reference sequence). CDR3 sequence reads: CATSNRDGRLYGYTF. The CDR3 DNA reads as TGTGCCACCAGCAACCGAGACGGACGACTCTATGGCTACACCTTC.